This paragraph reports one T cell receptor (beta chain). What it recognizes is unknown. The data belong to a study of OX40 agonist ivuxolimab in advanced cancers. The study, taken as a whole, reports: The expanded peripheral T cells' antigen specificity was not determined. Among T cells, CD8+ cells averaged more expanded clones than CD4+ cells.

From germline, CDR1 is SNHLY and CDR2 FYNNEI. This CDR3 has 15 residues. V dropped 7 bases and J dropped 0 bases, with 13 bases sitting between them. Systemic immunosuppression or autoimmune disease history was grounds to exclude patients. Data came from immunoSEQ multiplex PCR; TCRdb stores just in-frame clones and leaves some out. The table has some 82,000 clones, about 90% seen once; the top ten hold approximately 0.8%. The origin of this receptor is an adult with an advanced solid tumor such as melanoma, head and neck, liver or kidney cancer. Here the sequenced sample was CD4+ or CD8+ T cells sorted from blood, taken in a trial of the OX40 agonist ivuxolimab. This chain joins TRBV2 and TRBJ1-5; D perhaps matches TRBD1 (5 bases). The DNA of the CDR3 is TGTGCCAGCAAAAAGGGGCAATATAGCAATCAGCCCCAGCATTTT. Protein sequence: CASKKGQYSNQPQHF.